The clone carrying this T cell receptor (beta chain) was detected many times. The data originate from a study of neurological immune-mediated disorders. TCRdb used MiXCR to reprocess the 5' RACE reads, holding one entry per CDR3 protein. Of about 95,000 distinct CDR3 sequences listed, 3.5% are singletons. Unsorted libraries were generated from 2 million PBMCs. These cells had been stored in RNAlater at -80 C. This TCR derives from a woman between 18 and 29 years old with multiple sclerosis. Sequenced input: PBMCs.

This CDR3 is CASSWDRGPQHF. Written as DNA, the CDR3 is TGCGCCAGCAGCTGGGACAGAGGGCCCCAGCATTTT. The V and J genes are TRBV5-1 and TRBJ1-5; 7 bases agree with TRBD1. The CDR3 has 12 residues. V lost 3 bases to trimming and J lost 9 bases; unmatched junction nucleotides: 3. Germline loops: CDR1 SGHRS, CDR2 YFSETQ.